Below are 32 T cell receptor beta chains sequenced from a single sample in a study of cytomegalovirus exposure and HLA in healthy donors. PCR was performed using 60 Vbeta and 13 Jbeta primers. The table came from immunoSEQ multiplex PCR; TCRdb's copy has only in-frame clones and leaves some out. The data contain some 120,000 clones, about 79% of them singletons. Sequencing was performed on PBMCs. The receptor set was obtained from a man between 18 and 35 years old in good health and CMV-seronegative.

The chain uses TRBV6-1 and TRBJ2-1; TRBD2 aligns across 10 bases. V shed 8 bases, J shed 15 bases, and the junction held 13 bases outside the gene matches. Germline values: CDR1 MNHNS, CDR2 SASEGT. This CDR3 comprises 13 residues. The CDR3 sequence is CASRVGLAGVPFF. CDR3 nucleotide sequence: TGTGCCAGCCGGGTGGGGCTAGCGGGAGTCCCGTTCTTC.

The chain employs TRBV23-1 and TRBJ1-2; D perhaps matches TRBD1 (6 bases). TRBV23-1 is flagged as an ORF with uncertain function. The CDR3 has 15 residues. V lost 7 bases, J lost 8 bases, and 23 bases lay in between. This CDR3 reads CASTQTRQVPLGYTF. DNA for the CDR3: TGCGCCAGCACCCAAACCCGACAGGTTCCGCTCGGCTACACCTTC.

This rearrangement joins TRBV5-6 to TRBJ1-4, with 10 bases that match TRBD1. CDR1 and CDR2 from the germline V gene are SGHDT and YYEEEE. This CDR3 spans 16 amino acids. Unmatched junction bases numbered 9, after V lost 2 bases and J lost 8 bases. The chain's CDR3 is CASSFGTGALQEKLFF. DNA for the CDR3: TGTGCCAGCAGCTTCGGGACAGGGGCGCTACAGGAAAAACTGTTTTTT.

This clone was recorded only once. The chain employs TRBV4-1 and TRBJ2-1, with 10 bases matching TRBD1. The V gene end was trimmed by 4 bases and the J gene end by 2 bases; junction bases not matched to a gene: 11. Germline V gene data show CDR1 as MGHRA and CDR2 as YSYEKL. This CDR3 has 18 amino acids. Here the CDR3 DNA reads TGCGCCAGCAGCCTGGGGACAGGGGAACTAGCCGCCTACAATGAGCAGTTCTTC. This translates into CASSLGTGELAAYNEQFF.

The rearrangement uses TRBV7-9 and TRBJ2-5, with TRBD2 as a possible D gene (5 bases). V was trimmed by 1 base and J by 1 base, leaving 10 bases between them. CDR1 SEHNR and CDR2 FQNEAQ come from the germline V gene (reference sequence). The CDR3 runs 15 residues. The CDR3 sequence: CASSLVGLVQETQYF. Here the CDR3 DNA reads TGTGCCAGCAGCTTAGTAGGACTCGTCCAAGAGACCCAGTACTTC.

This clone occurred a few times. This chain connects TRBV5-5 to TRBJ1-5, with a weak D call TRBD1 (5 bases). This CDR3 has 14 residues. V was clipped by 1 base and J by 4 bases, with 9 bases between them. The germline gives CDR1 SGHKS, CDR2 YYEKEE (reference sequence). The CDR3 region is CASSLMTDNQPQHF. The DNA for the CDR3 is TGTGCCAGCAGCTTGATGACAGATAATCAGCCCCAGCATTTT.

The J gene is TRBJ1-2, the V gene TRBV4-1; 8 nucleotides agree with TRBD1. The J segment lost 2 bases and the V segment lost 0 bases, leaving 5 bases of the junction unmatched. Looked up from germline, CDR1 is MGHRA and CDR2 is YSYEKL. The CDR3 consists of 16 residues. The DNA of the CDR3 is TGCGCCAGCAGCCAAGACGACAGGGGCCTAAACTATGGCTACACCTTC. Residues: CASSQDDRGLNYGYTF.

The gene calls are TRBV11-3 and TRBJ2-3; no clear D gene. The CDR3 runs 14 residues. Trimming took 0 bases from V and 2 from J, leaving 6 bases between them. Germline CDR1 SGHNT, CDR2 YENEEA. CDR3 region: CASSLDRLTDTQYF. DNA for the CDR3: TGTGCCAGCAGCTTAGATCGTCTCACAGATACGCAGTATTTT.

The rearrangement links TRBV9 to TRBJ1-5, with D possibly being TRBD1 (5 bases). The germline V gene encodes CDR1 SGDLS and CDR2 YYNGEE. Trimming took 4 bases from V and 6 from J, leaving 11 bases between them. The CDR3 has 13 amino acids. The CDR3 spells CASSIPGGQPQHF. The CDR3 nucleotides are TGTGCCAGCAGCATCCCCGGGGGTCAGCCCCAGCATTTT.

The gene calls are TRBV6-1 and TRBJ2-5; 8 bases map to TRBD2. Per germline, CDR1 MNHNS and CDR2 SASEGT. The CDR3 runs 16 residues. V was clipped by 1 base and J by 1 base; unmatched bases: 5. CDR3 nucleotide sequence: TGTGCCAGCAGTGAAGGACTAGCGCATTCCCAAGAGACCCAGTACTTC. It specifies CASSEGLAHSQETQYF.

The genes are TRBV29-1 and TRBJ2-3; D possibly corresponds to TRBD2 (6 bases). There are 16 residues in the CDR3. V lost 2 bases, J lost 4 bases, and 19 bases lay in between. Germline lookup yields CDR1 SQVTM and CDR2 ANQGSEA. CDR3 protein: CSVENGEAPVADTQYF. For the CDR3, the DNA is TGCAGCGTTGAAAACGGGGAGGCGCCGGTGGCAGATACGCAGTATTTT.

The gene calls are TRBV5-4 and TRBJ2-5, with D tentatively TRBD2 (6 bases). The V end lost 3 bases, the J end lost 0 bases, and 9 bases lay between the germline ends. Looked up from germline, CDR1 is SGHNT and CDR2 is YYREEE (reference sequence). This CDR3 comprises 14 residues. The CDR3 is CASSWTTDQETQYF. CDR3 sequence (DNA): TGTGCCAGCAGCTGGACTACAGACCAAGAGACCCAGTACTTC.

The V call is TRBV30, the J call TRBJ1-6; D is undetermined. The germline V gene encodes CDR1 GTSNPN and CDR2 SVGIG (reference sequence). This CDR3 has 12 residues. V dropped 0 bases and J dropped 10 bases, with 7 bases sitting between them. CDR3 loop: CAWSVQRSPLHF. DNA for the CDR3: TGTGCCTGGAGTGTACAGCGGTCACCCCTCCACTTT.

The chain carries TRBV9 and TRBJ2-1; 8 bases map to TRBD2. CDR1 is SGDLS, CDR2 YYNGEE, per germline. V lost 4 bases, J lost 1 base, and 4 bases stayed unmatched. The CDR3 runs 15 residues. CDR3 coding DNA: TGTGCCAGCAGCCTTAGCGGGGAGTCCTACAATGAGCAGTTCTTC. This codes for CASSLSGESYNEQFF.

The chain uses TRBV2 and TRBJ2-7; 8 nucleotides align to TRBD2. The germline CDR1 and CDR2 sequences are SNHLY and FYNNEI. V lost 7 bases, J lost 1 base, and 9 bases stayed unmatched. There are 15 residues in the CDR3. The CDR3 reads CASTGGAGRSYEQYV. CDR3 bases: TGTGCCAGCACGGGGGGGGCAGGAAGGTCCTACGAGCAGTACGTC.

This rearrangement joins TRBV5-4 to TRBJ2-7; 8 positions agree with TRBD1. CDR1 and CDR2 from the germline V gene are SGHNT and YYREEE (reference sequence). Trimming at V came to 5 bases and at J to 6 bases, leaving 10 bases not matched to a gene. This CDR3 is built from 14 residues. CDR3 coding DNA: TGTGCCAGCAGTAAGACAGGGGATCGTTTCGAGCAGTACTTC. Amino acids: CASSKTGDRFEQYF.

This clone was detected only a few times. This chain links TRBV28 with TRBJ1-1; 8 nucleotides agree with TRBD1. The CDR3 totals 16 residues. J was trimmed by 4 bases and V by 3 bases; bases with no gene match: 10. Looked up from germline, CDR1 is MDHEN and CDR2 is SYDVKM. CDR3: CASSFLSGQGSTEAFF. CDR3 sequence (DNA): TGTGCCAGCAGTTTTCTCTCAGGACAGGGTAGCACTGAAGCTTTCTTT.

This clone was found once. The rearrangement joins TRBV7-2 to TRBJ1-1; D is unclear. The germline V gene encodes CDR1 SGHTA and CDR2 FQGNSA. The CDR3 is made up of 14 amino acids. V shed 1 base and J shed 4 bases, with 10 bases lying between them. CDR3 bases: TGTGCCAGCAGCTTAGGAGGGATTGGCACTGAAGCTTTCTTT. Amino acids: CASSLGGIGTEAFF. Variable domain in full (rest from reference TRBV7-2 and TRBJ1-1): GAGVSQSPSNKVTEKGKDVELRCDPISGHTALYWYRQSLGQGLEFLIYFQGNSAPDKSGLPSDRFSAERTGGSVSTLTIQRTQQEDSAVYLCASSLGGIGTEAFFGQGTRLTVV.

The chain joins TRBV10-3 to TRBJ2-5, with 8 bases lining up with TRBD2. The J call may be faulty, since TRBJ2-7 better matches the DNA end. CDR1 is ENHRY, CDR2 SYGVKD, per germline. This CDR3 region has 17 residues. The CDR3 loop is CAISESEASGFSYEQYF. The CDR3 region has the DNA TGTGCCATCAGTGAGTCGGAGGCTAGCGGGTTCTCCTACGAGCAGTACTTC.

The V and J genes are TRBV5-5 and TRBJ2-6, with D maybe TRBD1 (7 bases). The CDR3 contains 16 residues. The ends were cut back, 3 bases at V and 4 bases at J, with 14 bases in the middle. Germline lookup yields CDR1 SGHKS and CDR2 YYEKEE (reference sequence). For the CDR3, the DNA is TGTGCCAGCAGCTCCGGGGGACAGTACGGGGCCAACGTCCTGACTTTC. Amino acid sequence: CASSSGGQYGANVLTF.

The V call is TRBV27, the J call TRBJ2-3; a possible D gene is TRBD2 (6 bases). CDR3 length: 13 amino acids. The V gene lost 6 bases and the J gene lost 1 base, with 8 bases spanning the gap. Per germline, CDR1 MNHEY and CDR2 SMNVEV (reference sequence). The CDR3 DNA sequence: TGTGCCAGCAGATGGGGGGGCACAGATACGCAGTATTTT. Amino acid sequence: CASRWGGTDTQYF.

V usage is TRBV15 and J usage is TRBJ2-1; tentative D call: TRBD2 (5 bases). Germline V gives CDR1 LNHNV, CDR2 YYDKDF (reference sequence). Trimming took off 0 bases at V and 6 bases at J, with 6 bases between the two ends. The CDR3 consists of 13 residues. This CDR3 is CATSRDSGNEQFF. CDR3 bases: TGTGCCACCAGCAGAGACAGCGGCAATGAGCAGTTCTTC.

This clone was recorded only once. The V gene is TRBV11-1, the J gene TRBJ1-6; D possibly corresponds to TRBD1 (6 bases). The CDR3 runs 15 residues. Germline CDR1 is SGHAT and CDR2 is FQDESV (reference sequence). The V gene lost 1 base and the J gene lost 7 bases, with 11 bases spanning the gap. The CDR3 DNA reads as TGTGCCAGCAGCTTAGGGGACACCCCCAATTCACCCCTCCACTTT. This translates into CASSLGDTPNSPLHF.

This clone has a single count. V is TRBV18 and J is TRBJ2-1; 7 nucleotides align to TRBD1. There are 15 residues in the CDR3. The trim removed 3 bases at V and 9 bases at J, leaving 11 bases unmatched. Germline V CDR1 and CDR2: KGHSH, LQKENI. The CDR3: CASSPGTERAGEQFF. For the CDR3, the DNA is TGTGCCAGCTCACCTGGGACAGAAAGGGCCGGTGAGCAGTTCTTC.

The chain combines TRBV5-1 with TRBJ1-1, with 7 positions matching TRBD1. The germline V gene encodes CDR1 SGHRS and CDR2 YFSETQ. This CDR3 has 14 residues. Losses at the gene ends were 3 bases for V and 5 bases for J; bases not matched to a gene: 7. CDR3 sequence (DNA): TGCGCCAGCAGCTCCATCGGGACAGATACTGAAGCTTTCTTT. Amino acid sequence: CASSSIGTDTEAFF.

The chain couples TRBV30 to TRBJ1-1, with D uncertain. Germline assignment: CDR1 GTSNPN and CDR2 SVGIG (reference sequence). V was clipped by 1 base and J by 4 bases, with 10 bases between them. The CDR3 extends over 13 amino acids. Here the CDR3 DNA reads TGTGCCTGGAGTGACACGAGGGTCACTGAAGCTTTCTTT. Amino acid sequence: CAWSDTRVTEAFF.

The chain uses TRBV15 and TRBJ2-5; TRBD2 matches at 10 bases. The DNA end lines up better with TRBJ2-7; the J call may be wrong. CDR1 is LNHNV and CDR2 is YYDKDF in the germline V gene (reference sequence). This CDR3 has 14 residues. In nucleotides, the CDR3 is TGTGCCACCAGCAGGAGCGGGAGGGATTACGAGCAGTACTTC. It specifies CATSRSGRDYEQYF.

The CDR3 here is CASSRDRGEKLFF. In DNA, the CDR3 is TGTGCCAGCAGTCGGGACAGGGGTGAAAAACTGTTTTTT. The chain couples TRBV28 to TRBJ1-4; 10 bases line up with TRBD1. This CDR3 is built from 13 residues. Germline-derived CDR1 and CDR2 are MDHEN and SYDVKM. J lost 7 bases, V lost 5 bases, and 1 base had no gene match.

This chain connects TRBV12-5 to TRBJ2-3, with 9 bases lining up with TRBD1. Germline values: CDR1 LGHNT, CDR2 FRNRAP. The V segment lost 3 bases and the J segment 2 bases; nucleotides outside the gene matches: 3. CDR3 size: 15 residues. The DNA of the CDR3 is TGTGCTAGTGGTTTCGGGACAGGGACCACAGATACGCAGTATTTT. Amino acids: CASGFGTGTTDTQYF.

This chain joins TRBV23-1 and TRBJ2-7, with 9 positions matching TRBD2. TRBV23-1 is marked as an open reading frame, function uncertain. The CDR3 is 16 amino acids. Germline trimming cut 2 bases from V and 6 bases from J; bases unmatched to any gene: 11. Here the CDR3 reads CASSQPIAGVICEQYF. CDR3 sequence (DNA): TGCGCCAGCAGTCAACCTATAGCGGGAGTAATCTGCGAGCAGTACTTC.

Points on this clone: One end of the junction varies from germline; a read error may be responsible. This chain connects TRBV5-4 to TRBJ2-7, with 10 bases that match TRBD1. Germline-derived CDR1 and CDR2 are SGHNT and YYREEE (reference sequence). The CDR3 is 16 amino acids. In nucleotides, the CDR3 is TGCGCCAGCAGCCAAGCTCTGGGACAGGGGAGCGACGAGCAGTACTTC. Residues: CASSQALGQGSDEQYF. Combining the CDR3 with reference TRBV5-4 and TRBJ2-7 gives the whole variable domain ETGVTQSPTHLIKTRGQQVTLRCSSQSGHNTVSWYQQALGQGPQFIFQYYREEENGRGNFPPRFSGLQFPNYSSELNVNALELDDSALYLCASSQALGQGSDEQYFGPGTRLTVT.

The chain couples TRBV27 to TRBJ1-4, with 7 positions matching TRBD1. The CDR3 has 13 amino acids. Germline V gene sequence: CDR1 MNHEY, CDR2 SMNVEV (reference sequence). The trim removed 5 bases at V and 5 bases at J, leaving 2 bases unmatched. CDR3 amino acids: CASSKTGNEKLFF. CDR3 in DNA: TGTGCCAGCAGTAAGACAGGGAATGAAAAACTGTTTTTT.